A single sample gave rise to the 30 T cell receptor beta chains below, sequenced in a study of cytomegalovirus exposure and HLA in healthy donors. Primers included in the PCR were 60 Vbeta and 13 Jbeta primers. The repertoire was sequenced with immunoSEQ multiplex PCR; TCRdb's copy has only in-frame clones and lacks some. The sample shows about 160,000 clones, 60% to 70% of them seen only once. What was sequenced was PBMCs. The receptor set was obtained from a woman aged 55 to 70 in good health and CMV-seropositive.

The chain combines TRBV28 with TRBJ1-2, with 10 bases aligning to TRBD1. The CDR3 extends over 15 amino acids. Germline CDR1 reads MDHEN; CDR2 reads SYDVKM. V gave up 3 bases and J gave up 8 bases; unmatched junction bases: 9. The CDR3 DNA is TGTGCCAGCAGTTTCCGGACAGGGGGAATTGGAGGCTACACCTTC. Residues: CASSFRTGGIGGYTF.

This clone was seen only a few times. The chain uses TRBV28 and TRBJ2-7; 7 nucleotides agree with TRBD2. CDR1 is MDHEN, CDR2 SYDVKM, per germline. V lost 3 bases and J lost 0; bases outside the gene matches: 5. CDR3 size: 15 residues. The CDR3 sequence is CASSFRGRGSYEQYF. The DNA of the CDR3 is TGTGCCAGCAGTTTCCGCGGGAGAGGCTCCTACGAGCAGTACTTC.

The chain has TRBV7-9 and TRBJ2-3; the match to TRBD2 covers 11 bases. The V segment lost 5 bases and the J segment 4 bases; nucleotides outside the gene matches: 5. This CDR3 is built from 15 residues. Looked up from germline, CDR1 is SEHNR and CDR2 is FQNEAQ (reference sequence). The CDR3 region has the DNA TGTGCCAGCAGCCGGATAGCGGGAGGGCCAGATACGCAGTATTTT. This gives the protein CASSRIAGGPDTQYF.

V gene TRBV7-6 combines with J gene TRBJ1-5, with 7 positions matching TRBD1. Trimming removed 4 bases from V and 0 bases from J; junction bases left unmatched: 6. From germline, CDR1 is SGHVS and CDR2 FNYEAQ. The CDR3 spans 16 residues. The CDR3 sequence: CASSSTGQVSNQPQHF. For the CDR3, the DNA is TGTGCCAGCAGCTCCACAGGACAGGTTAGCAATCAGCCCCAGCATTTT.

The genes are TRBV18 and TRBJ1-4; D possibly corresponds to TRBD1 (5 bases). The V end lost 3 bases, the J end lost 5 bases, and 10 bases lay between the germline ends. The CDR3 contains 14 residues. Germline V gene data show CDR1 as KGHSH and CDR2 as LQKENI. In DNA form, the CDR3 reads TGTGCCAGCTCACCCGACAGTCCGAATGAAAAACTGTTTTTT. It yields the protein CASSPDSPNEKLFF.

This chain links TRBV7-6 with TRBJ1-3; tentative D call: TRBD1 (5 bases). Germline values: CDR1 SGHVS, CDR2 FNYEAQ. This CDR3 has 17 amino acids. Trimming removed 2 bases from V and 0 bases from J, with 14 bases in between. The CDR3 nucleotides read TGTGCCAGCAGCTTACGGATAGGGGCCTACTCTGGAAACACCATATATTTT. Amino acid sequence: CASSLRIGAYSGNTIYF. Supplemented by reference TRBV7-6 and TRBJ1-3, the full variable domain reads GAGVSQSPRYKVTKRGQDVALRCDPISGHVSLYWYRQALGQGPEFLTYFNYEAQQDKSGLPNDRFSAERPEGSISTLTIQRTEQRDSAMYRCASSLRIGAYSGNTIYFGEGSWLTVV.

This clone has only a few counts. The chain employs TRBV6-5 and TRBJ2-1, with 7 bases identical to TRBD1. Germline values: CDR1 MNHEY, CDR2 SVGAGI. Trimming at V came to 0 bases and at J to 5 bases, leaving 1 base not matched to a gene. This CDR3 is built from 14 residues. This chain's CDR3 is CASSYSGQDNEQFF. CDR3 sequence (DNA): TGTGCCAGCAGTTACTCCGGACAGGACAATGAGCAGTTCTTC.

CDR3 DNA: TGTGCCAGCAGCACATATTACACAGATACGCAGTATTTT. Translating it yields CASSTYYTDTQYF. The J gene is TRBJ2-3, the V gene TRBV2; unclear D gene. Trimming removed 6 bases at V and 2 bases at J, with 9 bases between. The CDR3 runs to 13 residues. Germline V gene lookup returns CDR1 SNHLY and CDR2 FYNNEI.

V gene TRBV30 combines with J gene TRBJ1-2, with no clear D. Germline CDR1 GTSNPN, CDR2 SVGIG (reference sequence). V was pared by 1 base and J by 7 bases, with 7 bases between. There are 11 residues in the CDR3. CDR3 nucleotide sequence: TGTGCCTGGAGTGCTGGCTCTGGCTACACCTTC. Translated: CAWSAGSGYTF.

The chain couples TRBV5-1 to TRBJ2-1, with 12 bases lining up with TRBD2. CDR1 is SGHRS and CDR2 is YFSETQ in the germline V gene. This CDR3 spans 16 amino acids. Trimming removed 4 bases from V and 2 bases from J; junction bases left unmatched: 4. CDR3 in amino acids: CASSPRLAGAYNEQFF. As DNA, the CDR3 is TGCGCCAGCAGCCCCAGACTAGCGGGGGCCTACAATGAGCAGTTCTTC.

V is TRBV5-1 and J is TRBJ2-4, with a weak D call TRBD1 (8 bases). Germline lookup yields CDR1 SGHRS and CDR2 YFSETQ. V was clipped by 3 bases and J by 8 bases, with 15 bases between them. The CDR3 covers 14 residues. CDR3 sequence (DNA): TGCGCCAGCAGCTCGCAGGGGGCGGGGGACATTCAGTACTTC. Translation gives CASSSQGAGDIQYF.

The CDR3 DNA reads TGTGCCAGCAGGATGACGGAGACGAACACTGAAGCTTTCTTT. Its protein is CASRMTETNTEAFF. The chain has TRBV7-9 and TRBJ1-1; D gene uncertain. V lost 6 bases and J lost 1, with 12 bases in between. The length of the CDR3 is 14 residues. Germline V gene data show CDR1 as SEHNR and CDR2 as FQNEAQ (reference sequence).

Regarding this clone: One end of the junction varies from germline; a read error may be responsible. The same CDR3 arises from other DNA sequences in this sample as well. The chain carries TRBV7-9 and TRBJ1-1; unclear D gene. The CDR3 is made up of 13 amino acids. Germline V gene sequence: CDR1 SEHNR, CDR2 FQNEAQ (reference sequence). DNA of the CDR3: TGTGCCAGCTCCTTGCAACAGAACACTGAAGCTTTCTTC. Translating gives CASSLQQNTEAFF.

The table lists this clone with a count of one. In DNA form, the CDR3 reads TGCAGCGGCGGGACCCTAAACCGGGGCACTGAAGCTTTCTTT. Translating gives CSGGTLNRGTEAFF. The J gene is TRBJ1-1, the V gene TRBV29-1, with a tentative D call TRBD1 (5 bases). Germline V gene data show CDR1 as SQVTM and CDR2 as ANQGSEA. Trimming cost V 7 bases and J 4 bases, with 19 bases left between them. The CDR3 has 14 residues. The full variable domain, its missing parts supplied by reference TRBV29-1 and TRBJ1-1, is SAVISQKPSRDICQRGTSLTIQCQVDSQVTMMFWYRQQPGQSLTLIATANQGSEATYESGFVIDKFPISRPNLTFSTLTVSNMSPEDSSIYLCSGGTLNRGTEAFFGQGTRLTVV.

This sequence joins TRBV5-5 and TRBJ2-5; the match to TRBD2 covers 10 bases. Germline V gives CDR1 SGHKS, CDR2 YYEKEE (reference sequence). The trim removed 4 bases at V and 5 bases at J, leaving 5 bases unmatched. CDR3 length: 14 residues. CDR3: CASSPAGGGETQYF. The DNA of the CDR3 is TGTGCCAGCAGCCCAGCGGGAGGGGGGGAGACCCAGTACTTC. Supplemented by reference TRBV5-5 and TRBJ2-5, the full variable domain reads DAGVTQSPTHLIKTRGQQVTLRCSPISGHKSVSWYQQVLGQGPQFIFQYYEKEERGRGNFPDRFSARQFPNYSSELNVNALLLGDSALYLCASSPAGGGETQYFGPGTRLLVL.

This clone showed up just once. This chain joins TRBV30 and TRBJ1-1, with a weak D call TRBD1 (5 bases). Looked up from germline, CDR1 is GTSNPN and CDR2 is SVGIG (reference sequence). This CDR3 is 15 amino acids long. Between the trimmed V and J ends, which lost 0 bases and 6 bases, there was a span of 17 bases. The DNA of the CDR3 is TGTGCCTGGAGTGTAGGTTCATCAGGGTTCGCTGAAGCTTTCTTT. Translation: CAWSVGSSGFAEAFF.

The V gene is TRBV6-5, the J gene TRBJ1-1; D unresolved. Trimming left V 4 bases short and J 7 bases short, with 22 bases between. The CDR3 totals 16 residues. The germline V gene encodes CDR1 MNHEY and CDR2 SVGAGI. In nucleotides, the CDR3 is TGTGCCAGCAGTTTAGCCGGGTCAGTGCTTATGATTGAAGCTTTCTTT. Protein product: CASSLAGSVLMIEAFF.

The chain couples TRBV10-3 to TRBJ1-1; D is uncertain. Trimming took off 0 bases at V and 4 bases at J, with 15 bases between the two ends. This CDR3 spans 16 amino acids. Germline lookup yields CDR1 ENHRY and CDR2 SYGVKD. The CDR3 nucleotides are TGTGCCATCAGTGAGTCCCGGACCGCCGGGAGCACTGAAGCTTTCTTT. The encoded protein is CAISESRTAGSTEAFF.

The chain employs TRBV27 and TRBJ2-2; TRBD2 matches 11 bases. Per the germline V gene, CDR1 is MNHEY and CDR2 is SMNVEV (reference sequence). The CDR3 is made up of 16 amino acids. The V gene end was trimmed by 3 bases and the J gene end by 1 base; junction bases not matched to a gene: 1. CDR3 DNA sequence: TGTGCCAGCAGTTTCGGGACTAGCGGGAACACCGGGGAGCTGTTTTTT. This encodes CASSFGTSGNTGELFF.

This sequence joins TRBV5-6 and TRBJ2-1, with 7 nucleotides matching TRBD2. The V gene end was trimmed by 6 bases and the J gene end by 4 bases; junction bases not matched to a gene: 13. Germline V gives CDR1 SGHDT, CDR2 YYEEEE. The CDR3 contains 16 residues. The CDR3 sequence is CASNIGLDTRYNEQFF. The DNA of the CDR3 is TGTGCCAGCAACATAGGACTAGACACCCGTTACAATGAGCAGTTCTTC.

The chain recombines TRBV27 with TRBJ2-7; 10 positions match TRBD2. Germline V gene data show CDR1 as MNHEY and CDR2 as SMNVEV (reference sequence). J lost 3 bases, V lost 5 bases, and 7 bases had no gene match. The CDR3 is 15 amino acids. The CDR3 DNA follows: TGTGCCAGCAGTCCGACCGGGACTAGCGTCTACGAGCAGTACTTC. This encodes CASSPTGTSVYEQYF.

The chain couples TRBV27 to TRBJ2-7; 9 bases map to TRBD2. V was pared by 4 bases and J by 3 bases, with 7 bases of the junction left unmatched. CDR1 MNHEY and CDR2 SMNVEV come from the germline V gene (reference sequence). The CDR3 contains 15 residues. The CDR3 bases are TGTGCCAGCAGTTCCGGGGCGGGAGGGGGCTACGAGCAGTACTTC. As protein: CASSSGAGGGYEQYF.

The chain links TRBV27 to TRBJ1-2; a weak D match, TRBD1 (6 bases). Germline values: CDR1 MNHEY, CDR2 SMNVEV (reference sequence). Trimming took off 3 bases at V and 8 bases at J, with 13 bases between the two ends. The CDR3 loop spans 13 amino acids. CDR3 residues: CASSLRRGGGYTF. The CDR3 DNA sequence: TGTGCCAGCAGTTTGCGCAGGGGCGGAGGCTACACCTTC.

The chain carries TRBV6-6 and TRBJ2-7; D perhaps matches TRBD1 (6 bases). This CDR3 comprises 13 residues. Germline CDR1 and CDR2: MNHNY and SVGAGI (reference sequence). V gave up 10 bases and J gave up 5 bases, with 18 bases separating them. The CDR3 region is CATRQADVDEQYF. The CDR3 nucleotides read TGTGCCACACGACAGGCCGATGTAGACGAGCAGTACTTC.

This clone was recorded a few times. The V call is TRBV5-6, the J call TRBJ1-2; 8 positions agree with TRBD1. This CDR3 contains 14 residues. Trimming at V came to 0 bases and at J to 8 bases, leaving 6 bases not matched to a gene. Germline CDR1 and CDR2: SGHDT and YYEEEE. Written as DNA, the CDR3 is TGTGCCAGCAGCTTGGCAGGGGGCATAAAAGGCTACACCTTC. This gives the protein CASSLAGGIKGYTF.

The chain links TRBV10-1 to TRBJ2-3, with D possibly being TRBD2 (6 bases). V was clipped by 8 bases and J by 6 bases, with 18 bases between them. This CDR3 region has 14 residues. Germline CDR1 and CDR2: WNHNN and SYGVQD (reference sequence). The CDR3 reads CASHPRRESDTQYF. As DNA, the CDR3 is TGCGCCAGCCACCCCCGACGGGAGTCGGATACGCAGTATTTT.

Details on this clone: The junction and the germline gene differ at one end; a read error may be behind it. V usage is TRBV27 and J usage is TRBJ2-5, with D possibly being TRBD2 (5 bases). The J call is in doubt because the DNA end fits TRBJ2-7 better. Germline V gives CDR1 MNHEY, CDR2 SMNVEV (reference sequence). This CDR3 is built from 13 residues. CDR3 amino acids: CASSRSSSHEQYF. The CDR3 DNA reads as TGTGCCAGCAGCCGATCTAGCTCCCACGAGCAGTACTTC.

The chain is built from TRBV7-9 and TRBJ2-3, with 8 bases aligning to TRBD2. The J segment lost 4 bases and the V segment lost 5 bases, leaving 5 bases of the junction unmatched. Germline V gene lookup returns CDR1 SEHNR and CDR2 FQNEAQ (reference sequence). CDR3 length equals 14 residues. The CDR3 DNA reads as TGTGCCAGCAGCCTCGGACTAGCCTCAGATACGCAGTATTTT. Translated, it gives CASSLGLASDTQYF.

The CDR3 sequence is CASSLHPGSHEQYF. For the CDR3, the DNA is TGTGCCAGCAGTTTACATCCAGGGTCCCACGAGCAGTACTTC. The V gene is TRBV28, the J gene TRBJ2-7; TRBD1 is a possible D gene (5 bases). In germline, CDR1 is MDHEN, CDR2 SYDVKM. This CDR3 comprises 14 residues. V lost 2 bases to trimming and J lost 5 bases, with 13 bases between them. Supplemented by reference TRBV28 and TRBJ2-7, the full variable domain reads DVKVTQSSRYLVKRTGEKVFLECVQDMDHENMFWYRQDPGLGLRLIYFSYDVKMKEKGDIPEGYSVSREKKERFSLILESASTNQTSMYLCASSLHPGSHEQYFGPGTRLTVT.

This clone was observed a handful of times. The chain employs TRBV18 and TRBJ2-5; TRBD2 matches 8 bases. The assigned J gene may be wrong: the sequence end matches TRBJ2-7 better. The CDR3 consists of 13 residues. Germline-derived CDR1 and CDR2 are KGHSH and LQKENI. The CDR3 DNA follows: TGTGCCAGCTCAGCAGGGACTAGCTACGAGCAGTACTTC. This encodes CASSAGTSYEQYF.